The T cell receptor beta chain under discussion was sequenced for a study of blood T cell repertoires in COVID-19. Across the study: Both acute and convalescent COVID-19 samples were obtained from the United States, Italy and Spain. In each case, the material was cDNA or gDNA derived from T cells, B-cell-depleted T cells, or PBMCs.

CDR1 is SQVTM, CDR2 ANQGSEA, per germline. Deletions cut 8 bases from V and 2 bases from J, with 13 bases between. This CDR3 comprises 13 residues. As processed by the authors: For nucleated cells, counts were estimated from reference gene primer amplification. Produced via immunoSEQ multiplex PCR; TCRdb's table is partial and in-frame only. That table is the source of V, J and clone size, and D and trimming were worked out from the DNA. This sample has 200,000 to 250,000 clones, with about 88% found just once. V is TRBV29-1 and J is TRBJ2-1; tentative D call: TRBD2 (6 bases). The source material was peripheral blood. The receptor was isolated from a woman aged 60-75 years with acute or convalescent COVID-19. The CDR3 DNA is TGCAGCTTCCTAGCGCAAACCTACAATGAGCAGTTCTTC. Translating gives CSFLAQTYNEQFF.